This passage covers 20 T cell receptor beta chains from one sample sequenced in a study of blood T cell repertoires in COVID-19. Assay used: immunoSEQ multiplex PCR; TCRdb lists only in-frame clones, some missing. The table lists around 300,000 clones, 90% of them singletons. The sequenced sample was PBMCs or T cells enriched from blood (not recorded which). Source of these receptors: a woman aged 18-29 years with acute COVID-19.

The chain combines TRBV18 with TRBJ1-2; possibly TRBD1 for D (6 bases). The CDR3 totals 16 residues. From germline, CDR1 is KGHSH and CDR2 LQKENI. The V gene lost 6 bases and the J gene lost 1 base, with 18 bases spanning the gap. The CDR3 nucleotides are TGTGCCAGCTCCGGGGTTCGGGACATTAGTAACTATGGCTACACCTTC. Its translation is CASSGVRDISNYGYTF.

V is TRBV27 and J is TRBJ2-1; D is ambiguous. CDR1 is MNHEY and CDR2 is SMNVEV in the germline V gene (reference sequence). The CDR3 contains 11 residues. The V and J ends lost 6 bases and 7 bases respectively, with 7 bases between them. The CDR3 coding sequence is TGTGCCAGCAGGTCAGTAAATGAGCAGTTCTTC. Its translation is CASRSVNEQFF.

The chain links TRBV7-3 to TRBJ2-7; the D gene is possibly TRBD1 (6 bases). This CDR3 is built from 13 residues. V lost 4 bases and J lost 6, with 13 bases in between. Germline CDR1 reads SGHTA; CDR2 reads FQGTGA. The DNA of the CDR3 is TGTGCCAGCAGCTACAAGCCGGACAGCGAGCAGTACTTC. Translation gives CASSYKPDSEQYF.

The chain is built from TRBV18 and TRBJ2-4; 7 positions match TRBD2. This CDR3 contains 16 residues. Per germline, CDR1 KGHSH and CDR2 LQKENI. V dropped 2 bases and J dropped 0; count of bases not matched to a gene: 4. CDR3 residues: CASSPEAGVAKNIQYF. The CDR3 coding sequence is TGTGCCAGCTCACCAGAGGCGGGGGTAGCCAAAAACATTCAGTACTTC.

The chain recombines TRBV27 with TRBJ2-3; 9 nucleotides agree with TRBD2. V gave up 6 bases and J gave up 11 bases; unmatched junction bases: 15. Germline CDR1 MNHEY, CDR2 SMNVEV (reference sequence). This CDR3 is 15 amino acids long. The CDR3 region has the DNA TGTGCCAGCAGCCCTCCTGGGGTAGCGGGAGACCAGCAGTATTTT. It yields the protein CASSPPGVAGDQQYF.

J is TRBJ2-7 and V is TRBV7-9; 7 nucleotides align to TRBD1. V shed 5 bases, J shed 5 bases, and the junction held 12 bases outside the gene matches. Germline CDR1 and CDR2: SEHNR and FQNEAQ (reference sequence). The CDR3 spans 15 residues. CDR3 residues: CASSRTGERSHEQYF. The CDR3 DNA is TGTGCCAGCAGCCGCACAGGGGAGAGATCCCACGAGCAGTACTTC.

This rearrangement joins TRBV5-1 to TRBJ1-5, with 10 nucleotides matching TRBD1. V shed 4 bases, J shed 2 bases, and the junction held 3 bases outside the gene matches. The CDR3 consists of 15 residues. The germline gives CDR1 SGHRS, CDR2 YFSETQ. As DNA, the CDR3 is TGCGCCAGCAGCCCGACAGGGGGCGGCAATCAGCCCCAGCATTTT. It translates to CASSPTGGGNQPQHF.

CDR3 bases: TGTGCCAGCAGTGTTCGAGGGAGCAATAGCAATCAGCCCCAGCATTTT. This gives the protein CASSVRGSNSNQPQHF. The chain carries TRBV2 and TRBJ1-5, with no clear D. V was cut by 4 bases and J by 0 bases, with 13 bases left in between. The CDR3 has 16 residues. Germline loops: CDR1 SNHLY, CDR2 FYNNEI. Together with reference TRBV2 and TRBJ1-5, the CDR3 gives the full variable domain: EPEVTQTPSHQVTQMGQEVILRCVPISNHLYFYWYRQILGQKVEFLVSFYNNEISEKSEIFDDQFSVERPDGSNFTLKIRSTKLEDSAMYFCASSVRGSNSNQPQHFGDGTRLSIL.

The chain recombines TRBV14 with TRBJ2-2, with D possibly TRBD1 on 5 matching bases. This CDR3 is built from 14 residues. The V end lost 5 bases, the J end lost 2 bases, and 9 bases lay between the germline ends. Germline V gene data show CDR1 as SGHDN and CDR2 as FVKESK. This CDR3 is CASSRQKNTGELFF. CDR3 DNA sequence: TGTGCCAGCAGCAGACAGAAAAACACCGGGGAGCTGTTTTTT.

This chain uses TRBV18 with TRBJ2-2; the match to TRBD1 covers 8 bases. The CDR3 extends over 16 amino acids. V shed 3 bases and J 0 bases; nucleotides not matched to a gene: 3. Germline-derived CDR1 and CDR2 are KGHSH and LQKENI. In DNA, the CDR3 is TGTGCCAGCTCACCCCGGACAGGGCCGAACACCGGGGAGCTGTTTTTT. As protein: CASSPRTGPNTGELFF. Combining the CDR3 with reference TRBV18 and TRBJ2-2 gives the whole variable domain NAGVMQNPRHLVRRRGQEARLRCSPMKGHSHVYWYRQLPEEGLKFMVYLQKENIIDESGMPKERFSAEFPKEGPSILRIQQVVRGDSAAYFCASSPRTGPNTGELFFGEGSRLTVL.

This rearrangement joins TRBV13 to TRBJ2-1; 13 bases fit TRBD2. Germline values: CDR1 PRHDT, CDR2 FYEKMQ (reference sequence). V was pared by 9 bases and J by 5 bases, with 13 bases of the junction left unmatched. The CDR3 runs to 17 residues. In DNA form, the CDR3 reads TGTGCCAGTAATACTTATCTCGGACTAGCGGGGGACAATGAGCAGTTCTTC. The encoded protein is CASNTYLGLAGDNEQFF. The variable domain in full, with the rest retrieved from reference TRBV13 and TRBJ2-1, is AAGVIQSPRHLIKEKRETATLKCYPIPRHDTVYWYQQGPGQDPQFLISFYEKMQSDKGSIPDRFSAQQFSDYHSELNMSSLELGDSALYFCASNTYLGLAGDNEQFFGPGTRLTVL.

This clone has a single count. This chain links TRBV16 with TRBJ1-6; TRBD1 is a possible D gene (5 bases). The CDR3 is 16 residues long. Trimming removed 2 bases at V and 3 bases at J, with 11 bases between. Germline assignment: CDR1 KGHSY and CDR2 FQNENV. CDR3 sequence (DNA): TGTGCCAGCAGCCAACTCGCGACAGTCTATAATTCACCCCTCCACTTT. Protein product: CASSQLATVYNSPLHF.

This sequence joins TRBV5-1 and TRBJ1-5, with 8 positions matching TRBD1. The junction had 7 bases not matched to a gene; V was cut back by 4 bases and J by 4 bases. CDR1 and CDR2 (germline): SGHRS, YFSETQ. The CDR3 runs to 15 residues. CDR3 in amino acids: CASSPGQGGNQPQHF. As DNA, the CDR3 is TGCGCCAGCAGCCCCGGACAGGGAGGGAATCAGCCCCAGCATTTT.

V gene TRBV19 combines with J gene TRBJ2-1, with TRBD2 matching 8 bases. V was pared by 4 bases and J by 5 bases, with 4 bases of the junction left unmatched. This CDR3 spans 14 amino acids. The germline V gene has CDR1 LNHDA and CDR2 SQIVND (reference sequence). The CDR3, as DNA: TGTGCCAGTAGTAGCGGGAGGACCGACAATGAGCAGTTCTTC. Amino acids: CASSSGRTDNEQFF.

Concerning this clone: An end of the junction does not agree with germline; a read error may underlie this. The CDR3 reads CASSPSFEQYF. CDR3 coding DNA: TGTGCCAGCTCACCATCCTTCGAGCAGTACTTC. V gene TRBV18 combines with J gene TRBJ2-7; no clear D gene. Per the germline V gene, CDR1 is KGHSH and CDR2 is LQKENI. The length of the CDR3 is 11 residues.

The CDR3: CASSLMGASNYGYTF. CDR3 coding DNA: TGTGCCAGTAGTTTGATGGGAGCTAGTAACTATGGCTACACCTTC. The genes are TRBV19 and TRBJ1-2; D call uncertain. Germline CDR1 is LNHDA and CDR2 is SQIVND (reference sequence). CDR3 length: 15 amino acids. V lost 5 bases and J lost 1, with 14 bases in between.

The CDR3 here is CASSLTGGRRDNEQFF. Here the CDR3 DNA reads TGTGCCAGCAGTTTAACAGGGGGTAGGCGAGACAATGAGCAGTTCTTC. J is TRBJ2-1 and V is TRBV27, with 8 bases identical to TRBD1. V trimming: 2 bases; J trimming: 5 bases; junction bases outside the gene matches: 8. This CDR3 has 16 residues. Germline assignment: CDR1 MNHEY and CDR2 SMNVEV (reference sequence).

The chain has TRBV5-1 and TRBJ1-1; weak D call: TRBD1 (6 bases). This CDR3 spans 14 amino acids. V shed 4 bases and J shed 8 bases, with 18 bases lying between them. In germline, CDR1 is SGHRS, CDR2 YFSETQ. This CDR3 is CASSQTRTEREAFF. The CDR3 DNA is TGCGCCAGCAGCCAAACTCGGACAGAACGGGAAGCTTTCTTT.

This rearrangement joins TRBV4-1 to TRBJ2-7, with 9 bases that match TRBD1. Per the germline V gene, CDR1 is MGHRA and CDR2 is YSYEKL. The V segment lost 8 bases and the J segment 2 bases; nucleotides outside the gene matches: 4. The CDR3 spans 13 residues. The CDR3 bases are TGCGCCAGCGGCAGGACAGGGGCCTACGAGCAGTACTTC. It codes for CASGRTGAYEQYF.

The chain employs TRBV29-1 and TRBJ1-5, with TRBD1 identical over 9 bases. The V gene end was trimmed by 7 bases and the J gene end by 5 bases; junction bases not matched to a gene: 3. The CDR3 loop spans 12 amino acids. From germline, CDR1 is SQVTM and CDR2 ANQGSEA. The CDR3 loop reads CSARTGDQPQHF. The CDR3, as DNA: TGCAGCGCTCGGACAGGGGATCAGCCCCAGCATTTT. Full variable domain (remainder filled in from reference TRBV29-1 and TRBJ1-5): SAVISQKPSRDICQRGTSLTIQCQVDSQVTMMFWYRQQPGQSLTLIATANQGSEATYESGFVIDKFPISRPNLTFSTLTVSNMSPEDSSIYLCSARTGDQPQHFGDGTRLSIL.